This record looks at one TCR beta chain sequence and its context. The sample originates from a study of blood T cell repertoires in COVID-19. Study context: Acute and convalescent COVID-19 specimens originated in the United States, Italy and Spain. The cDNA or gDNA used as material had been derived from T cells, B-cell-depleted T cells, or PBMCs.

The germline CDR1 and CDR2 sequences are MNHEY and SVGAGI. The CDR3 has 14 amino acids. V lost 5 bases to trimming and J lost 2 bases; unmatched junction nucleotides: 5. Per the study methods: From reference gene primer amplification, estimates of nucleated cell counts were derived. Method: immunoSEQ multiplex PCR; TCRdb's copy keeps in-frame clones and lacks some. From that table come the V and J calls and clone size; the DNA was used to work out D and trimming. Of around 21,000 clones listed, around nine tenths are singletons. This TCR came from a woman aged 80 or older with active COVID-19. The chain employs TRBV6-5 and TRBJ1-1; the match to TRBD1 covers 7 bases. The sequenced sample was peripheral blood. The CDR3 nucleotides read TGTGCCAGCAGTCACCGACAGGGAAACACTGAAGCTTTCTTT. Amino acid sequence: CASSHRQGNTEAFF.